These 8 T cell receptor beta chains came from one sample sequenced in a study of blood T cell repertoires in COVID-19 (dated by TCRdb to 2019 to 2021). The library was generated by the immunoSEQ multiplex PCR assay. Here the immuneACCESS table is served through TCRdb, limited to in-frame sequences with V and J called. Missing clones are a known gap in these copies; in checked studies unresolved V genes cover under half, and the rest lacks a known reason. A total of some 230,000 clones appear in this sample, about 85% of them only once. Together, the top ten hold 2.9% of the sample. What was sequenced was peripheral blood. These receptors were obtained from a man between 45 and 60 years old who had recovered from COVID-19.

The V call is TRBV7-2, the J call TRBJ2-7; 10 bases are a match to TRBD2. CDR1 is SGHTA, CDR2 FQGNSA, per germline. The CDR3 length is 14 residues. V was clipped by 6 bases and J by 5 bases; unmatched bases: 7. CDR3 residues: CASRSLAGLNEQYF. CDR3 sequence (DNA): TGTGCCAGCAGATCACTAGCGGGACTAAACGAGCAGTACTTC.

This rearrangement joins TRBV7-9 to TRBJ2-3, with 14 bases fitting TRBD2. The CDR3 covers 18 residues. In germline, CDR1 is SEHNR, CDR2 FQNEAQ (reference sequence). V dropped 0 bases and J dropped 4; count of bases not matched to a gene: 6. DNA for the CDR3: TGTGCCAGCAGCTTAGCGGGGACTAGCGGGAGTGCGGCAGATACGCAGTATTTT. It specifies CASSLAGTSGSAADTQYF.

The chain carries TRBV5-3 and TRBJ2-5; 8 bases line up with TRBD2. TRBV5-3 is marked as an open reading frame, function uncertain. V was pared by 1 base and J by 5 bases, with 10 bases of the junction left unmatched. The CDR3 consists of 16 residues. CDR3 DNA: TGTGCCAGAAGCTTGACACTAGCGGAGAGGGAGGAGACCCAGTACTTC. Encoded protein: CARSLTLAEREETQYF.

This chain links TRBV28 with TRBJ2-4, with a tentative D call TRBD1 (6 bases). The CDR3 extends over 14 amino acids. Germline lookup yields CDR1 MDHEN and CDR2 SYDVKM. V lost 7 bases and J lost 9, with 19 bases in between. The CDR3 sequence: CASNVQGLRVIQYF. CDR3 in DNA: TGTGCCAGCAACGTACAGGGCCTAAGGGTCATTCAGTACTTC. Complete variable domain (other parts from reference TRBV28 and TRBJ2-4): DVKVTQSSRYLVKRTGEKVFLECVQDMDHENMFWYRQDPGLGLRLIYFSYDVKMKEKGDIPEGYSVSREKKERFSLILESASTNQTSMYLCASNVQGLRVIQYFGAGTRLSVL.

The genes are TRBV11-3 and TRBJ2-2, with TRBD2 matching over 13 bases. V lost 4 bases and J lost 6; bases outside the gene matches: 5. CDR1 and CDR2 (germline): SGHNT, YENEEA. The CDR3 is 16 residues long. The CDR3 protein is CASSSRTSGSAGELFF. The CDR3, as DNA: TGTGCCAGCAGCTCTCGGACTAGCGGGAGCGCCGGGGAGCTGTTTTTT.

The chain recombines TRBV7-6 with TRBJ2-7; 13 bases fit TRBD2. V trimming: 5 bases; J trimming: 9 bases; junction bases outside the gene matches: 7. The germline CDR1 and CDR2 sequences are SGHVS and FNYEAQ. This CDR3 region has 14 residues. The CDR3 DNA follows: TGTGCCAGCAGCGCTGGACTAGCGGGGGAGGGGCAGTACTTC. Translation gives CASSAGLAGEGQYF. The full variable domain, rest sourced from reference TRBV7-6 and TRBJ2-7, is GAGVSQSPRYKVTKRGQDVALRCDPISGHVSLYWYRQALGQGPEFLTYFNYEAQQDKSGLPNDRFSAERPEGSISTLTIQRTEQRDSAMYRCASSAGLAGEGQYFGPGTRLTVT.

The chain is built from TRBV11-1 and TRBJ2-1; possibly TRBD1 for D (6 bases). Trimming cost V 8 bases and J 6 bases, with 23 bases left between them. CDR1 and CDR2 (germline): SGHAT, FQDESV (reference sequence). The CDR3 runs to 16 residues. The CDR3 here is CASSFRGGRGGNEQFF. CDR3 nucleotide sequence: TGTGCCAGCTCGTTTCGGGGCGGCAGGGGTGGCAATGAGCAGTTCTTC.

The chain is built from TRBV15 and TRBJ2-7, with 8 bases matching TRBD2. The CDR3 totals 15 residues. Trimming cost V 4 bases and J 2 bases; bases outside gene matches: 7. Germline CDR1 and CDR2: LNHNV and YYDKDF (reference sequence). CDR3 region: CATSKILADPYEQYF. CDR3 coding DNA: TGTGCCACCAGCAAGATACTAGCGGACCCCTACGAGCAGTACTTC.